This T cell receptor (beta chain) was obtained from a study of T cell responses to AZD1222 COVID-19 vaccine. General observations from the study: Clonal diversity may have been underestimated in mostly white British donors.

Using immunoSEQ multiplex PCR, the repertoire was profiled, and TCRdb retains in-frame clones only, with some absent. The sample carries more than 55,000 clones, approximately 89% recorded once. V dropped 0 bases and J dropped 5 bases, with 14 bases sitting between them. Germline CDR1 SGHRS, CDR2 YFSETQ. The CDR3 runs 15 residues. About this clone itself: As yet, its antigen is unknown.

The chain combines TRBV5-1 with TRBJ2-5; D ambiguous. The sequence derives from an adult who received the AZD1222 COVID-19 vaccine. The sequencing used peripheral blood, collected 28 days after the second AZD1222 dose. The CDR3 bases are TGCGCCAGCAGCTTGGGAAGGCAGAACTTGGAGACCCAGTACTTC. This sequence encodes CASSLGRQNLETQYF.